This TCR beta chain was observed in a study of blood T cell repertoires in COVID-19. Whole-study context: Samples taken during acute and convalescent COVID-19 were collected in the United States, Italy and Spain. T cells, B-cell-depleted T cells, or PBMCs supplied cDNA or gDNA.

Authors' data handling: For nucleated cells, counts were estimated from reference gene primer amplification. Repertoires were generated with immunoSEQ multiplex PCR, while TCRdb's copy carries only in-frame clones and drops some. Clone size and the V and J calls come from that table; the DNA yielded D and trimming. The sample holds about 70,000 clones, under 80% seen once. CDR1 LGHDT and CDR2 YNNKEL come from the germline V gene (reference sequence). CDR3 length: 13 residues. The V and J ends lost 7 bases and 3 bases, in that order; junction bases with no gene match: 3. The rearrangement links TRBV3-1 (or the pseudogene TRBV3-2) to TRBJ1-1, with 9 bases lining up with TRBD1. Sequencing input: peripheral blood. The TCR originated in a woman aged 80 or older with active or convalescent COVID-19. DNA of the CDR3: TGTGCCAGCACCACAGGGGGCCACACTGAAGCTTTCTTT. Its translation: CASTTGGHTEAFF.